Below are 17 T cell receptor beta chains sequenced from a single sample in a study of blood T cell repertoires in COVID-19. Profiling relied on immunoSEQ multiplex PCR, and the TCRdb table lists in-frame clones only, not all of them. The sample holds under 200,000 clones, around 87% seen once. Sequenced sample: peripheral blood. Source of these receptors: a man aged 40-50 years with active or convalescent COVID-19.

In this sample, this clone turned up many times. This chain links TRBV28 with TRBJ1-5; a weak D match, TRBD1 (6 bases). This CDR3 is built from 15 residues. The germline CDR1 and CDR2 sequences are MDHEN and SYDVKM. V was pared by 7 bases and J by 5 bases, with 18 bases between. CDR3 nucleotides: TGTGCCAGCAAGTCGGGGGGCGCAAGGTATCAGCCCCAGCATTTT. This encodes CASKSGGARYQPQHF.

The chain has TRBV6-5 and TRBJ2-5, with D tentatively TRBD2 (6 bases). The ends were cut back, 2 bases at V and 5 bases at J, with 9 bases in the middle. The length of the CDR3 is 13 residues. Germline lookup yields CDR1 MNHEY and CDR2 SVGAGI. The CDR3 reads CASSYGGRETQYF. The CDR3 DNA sequence: TGTGCCAGCAGTTACGGAGGGAGGGAGACCCAGTACTTC.

V gene TRBV7-3 combines with J gene TRBJ1-1; D is unclear. The CDR3 covers 14 residues. CDR1 and CDR2 from the germline V gene are SGHTA and FQGTGA. Trimming took 5 bases from V and 1 from J, leaving 11 bases between them. CDR3 nucleotide sequence: TGTGCCAGCAGCCCACCCGGAGAGAACACTGAAGCTTTCTTT. This translates into CASSPPGENTEAFF.

The chain recombines TRBV20-1 with TRBJ1-1, with D uncertain. CDR1 and CDR2 (germline): DFQATT, SNEGSKA (reference sequence). V lost 3 bases to trimming and J lost 5 bases, with 7 bases between them. The CDR3 totals 11 residues. CDR3 nucleotides: TGCAGTGCTAGGGCGGTGACTGAAGCTTTCTTT. Its translation is CSARAVTEAFF.

The J gene is TRBJ2-3, the V gene TRBV19, with 8 bases lining up with TRBD1. Trimming cost V 5 bases and J 4 bases; bases outside gene matches: 11. Germline values: CDR1 LNHDA, CDR2 SQIVND (reference sequence). The CDR3 covers 16 residues. The DNA for the CDR3 is TGTGCCAGTAGTGCTACGGACAGGGTGGTCCCAGATACGCAGTATTTT. Translation gives CASSATDRVVPDTQYF. The whole variable domain, filled in from reference TRBV19 and TRBJ2-3, reads DGGITQSPKYLFRKEGQNVTLSCEQNLNHDAMYWYRQDPGQGLRLIYYSQIVNDFQKGDIAEGYSVSREKKESFPLTVTSAQKNPTAFYLCASSATDRVVPDTQYFGPGTRLTVL.

V usage is TRBV12-3 or TRBV12-4 and J usage is TRBJ1-2; TRBD1 might be the D (5 bases). The CDR3 totals 13 residues. The V and J ends lost 1 base and 7 bases respectively, with 10 bases between them. The DNA for the CDR3 is TGTGCCAGCAGTTTAGGCCCCGGGGGTGGCTACACCTTC. This encodes CASSLGPGGGYTF.

CDR3 in amino acids: CAISDIVDEQYF. The CDR3 DNA reads as TGTGCCATCAGTGATATCGTTGACGAGCAGTACTTC. The chain uses TRBV10-3 and TRBJ2-7; no definite D call. The CDR3 covers 12 residues. Germline CDR1 ENHRY, CDR2 SYGVKD. Trimming pared 3 bases from V and 5 bases from J, leaving 8 bases between.

The V call is TRBV28, the J call TRBJ1-1; D gene ambiguous. V lost 4 bases and J 3 bases, leaving 12 bases between the germline ends. Germline-derived CDR1 and CDR2 are MDHEN and SYDVKM. This CDR3 comprises 14 residues. CDR3 region: CASSYGGWDTEAFF. The CDR3 nucleotides read TGTGCCAGCAGTTACGGCGGTTGGGACACTGAAGCTTTCTTT. The whole variable domain, filled in from reference TRBV28 and TRBJ1-1, reads DVKVTQSSRYLVKRTGEKVFLECVQDMDHENMFWYRQDPGLGLRLIYFSYDVKMKEKGDIPEGYSVSREKKERFSLILESASTNQTSMYLCASSYGGWDTEAFFGQGTRLTVV.

The chain combines TRBV5-4 with TRBJ1-6; no reliable D call. V was trimmed by 6 bases and J by 7 bases, leaving 14 bases between them. The CDR3 has 14 residues. Germline-derived CDR1 and CDR2 are SGHNT and YYREEE (reference sequence). The CDR3 sequence: CASTDRRNNSPLHF. The CDR3 nucleotides read TGTGCCAGCACCGACCGCAGGAACAATTCACCCCTCCACTTT.

The rearrangement links TRBV5-8 to TRBJ2-7, with D tentatively TRBD1 (6 bases). V was trimmed by 4 bases and J by 0 bases, leaving 14 bases between them. From germline, CDR1 is SGHTS and CDR2 YDEGEE. The CDR3 sequence is 15 residues long. CDR3 DNA sequence: TGTGCCAGCAGCAAGGACAGAAATCCCTCCTACGAGCAGTACTTC. Its translation is CASSKDRNPSYEQYF.

The chain uses TRBV14 and TRBJ2-2; D might be TRBD1 (6 bases). The ends were cut back, 5 bases at V and 6 bases at J, with 22 bases in the middle. There are 17 residues in the CDR3. CDR1 is SGHDN and CDR2 is FVKESK in the germline V gene. CDR3 nucleotides: TGTGCCAGCAGCGCATACACTGGGACACCTTCGTCCGGGGAGCTGTTTTTT. This sequence encodes CASSAYTGTPSSGELFF. Full variable domain (outside the CDR3, taken from reference TRBV14 and TRBJ2-2): EAGVTQFPSHSVIEKGQTVTLRCDPISGHDNLYWYRRVMGKEIKFLLHFVKESKQDESGMPNNRFLAERTGGTYSTLKVQPAELEDSGVYFCASSAYTGTPSSGELFFGEGSRLTVL.

The chain uses TRBV4-1 and TRBJ1-1; D gene unclear. Trimming stripped 4 bases from V and 1 base from J, with 7 bases between. Looked up from germline, CDR1 is MGHRA and CDR2 is YSYEKL. This CDR3 has 13 amino acids. CDR3 nucleotides: TGCGCCAGCAGCCCGAGGCAGAACACTGAAGCTTTCTTT. Amino acid sequence: CASSPRQNTEAFF.

The chain carries TRBV6-5 and TRBJ1-4; 8 bases match TRBD1. Germline V lookup: CDR1 MNHEY, CDR2 SVGAGI. J gave up 8 bases and V 6 bases, and 8 bases lay outside the gene matches. The CDR3 sequence is 14 residues long. The CDR3 coding sequence is TGTGCCAGCAGCGGCCAGGGGGCTAGGGAAAAACTGTTTTTT. Its protein product is CASSGQGAREKLFF.

The chain combines TRBV6-5 with TRBJ1-1, with 9 bases fitting TRBD1. V lost 1 base and J lost 5; bases outside the gene matches: 5. CDR3 length: 15 residues. Germline CDR1 MNHEY, CDR2 SVGAGI. Here the CDR3 reads CASSYYRQGGTEAFF. In nucleotides, the CDR3 is TGTGCCAGCAGTTACTACAGACAGGGGGGAACTGAAGCTTTCTTT.

This clone was counted between two and nine times. The V and J genes are TRBV18 and TRBJ2-3, with TRBD1 identical over 8 bases. The V segment lost 2 bases and the J segment 4 bases; nucleotides outside the gene matches: 8. CDR1 is KGHSH, CDR2 LQKENI, per germline. The CDR3 sequence is 16 residues long. The DNA for the CDR3 is TGTGCCAGCTCACCATCTGCGGACAGGGCTGCAGATACGCAGTATTTT. It specifies CASSPSADRAADTQYF.

The chain couples TRBV5-4 to TRBJ1-2; 7 bases fit TRBD1. This CDR3 is 14 amino acids long. V shed 4 bases, J shed 4 bases, and the junction held 7 bases outside the gene matches. CDR1 SGHNT and CDR2 YYREEE come from the germline V gene (reference sequence). The DNA for the CDR3 is TGTGCCAGCAGCAGAGCCGGGACAGCCTATGGCTACACCTTC. Amino acids: CASSRAGTAYGYTF.

CDR3 amino acids: CASSAWGETEAFF. CDR3 sequence (DNA): TGTGCCAGCAGCGCTTGGGGGGAGACTGAAGCTTTCTTT. The chain recombines TRBV9 with TRBJ1-1; possibly TRBD1 for D (5 bases). CDR3 length equals 13 residues. Trimming cost V 3 bases and J 5 bases, with 11 bases left between them. CDR1 is SGDLS, CDR2 YYNGEE, per germline.